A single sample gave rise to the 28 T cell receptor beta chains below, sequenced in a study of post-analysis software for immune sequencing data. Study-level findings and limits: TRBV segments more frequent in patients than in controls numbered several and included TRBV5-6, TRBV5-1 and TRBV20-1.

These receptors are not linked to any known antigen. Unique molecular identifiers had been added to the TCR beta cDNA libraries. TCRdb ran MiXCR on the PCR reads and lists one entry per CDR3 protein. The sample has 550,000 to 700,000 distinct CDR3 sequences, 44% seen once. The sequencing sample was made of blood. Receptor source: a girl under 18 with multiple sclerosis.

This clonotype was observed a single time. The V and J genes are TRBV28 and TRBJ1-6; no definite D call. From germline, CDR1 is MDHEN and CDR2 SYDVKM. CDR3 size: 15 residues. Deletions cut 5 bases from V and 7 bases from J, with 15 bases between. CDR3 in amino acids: CASSPELSRNSPLHF. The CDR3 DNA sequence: TGTGCCAGCAGTCCGGAACTCAGCCGGAATTCACCCCTCCACTTT. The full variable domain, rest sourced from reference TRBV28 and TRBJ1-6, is DVKVTQSSRYLVKRTGEKVFLECVQDMDHENMFWYRQDPGLGLRLIYFSYDVKMKEKGDIPEGYSVSREKKERFSLILESASTNQTSMYLCASSPELSRNSPLHFGNGTRLTVT.

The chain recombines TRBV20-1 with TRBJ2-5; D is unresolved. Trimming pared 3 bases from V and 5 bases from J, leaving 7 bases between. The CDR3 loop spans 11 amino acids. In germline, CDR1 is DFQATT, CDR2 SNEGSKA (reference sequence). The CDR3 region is CSASLGETQYF. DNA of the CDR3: TGCAGTGCTAGTTTGGGGGAGACCCAGTACTTC.

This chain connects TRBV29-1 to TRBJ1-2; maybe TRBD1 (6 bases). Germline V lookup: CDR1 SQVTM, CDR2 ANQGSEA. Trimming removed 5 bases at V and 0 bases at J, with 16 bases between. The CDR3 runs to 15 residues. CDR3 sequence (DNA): TGCAGCGTTAGGGGATACAGGGAGTCTAACTATGGCTACACCTTC. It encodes CSVRGYRESNYGYTF.

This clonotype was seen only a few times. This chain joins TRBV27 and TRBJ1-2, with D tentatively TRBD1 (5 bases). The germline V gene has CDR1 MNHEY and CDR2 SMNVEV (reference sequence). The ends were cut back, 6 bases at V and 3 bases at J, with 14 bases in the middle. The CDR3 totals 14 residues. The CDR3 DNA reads TGTGCCAGCAGGCGGCCGGGAGGGGACTATGGCTACACCTTC. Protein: CASRRPGGDYGYTF.

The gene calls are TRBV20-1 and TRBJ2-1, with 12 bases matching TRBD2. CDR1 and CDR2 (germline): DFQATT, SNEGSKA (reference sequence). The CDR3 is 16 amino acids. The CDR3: CSLFTPTSGSRGEQFF. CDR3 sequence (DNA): TGCAGCCTGTTTACGCCGACTAGCGGGAGTCGAGGTGAGCAGTTCTTC.

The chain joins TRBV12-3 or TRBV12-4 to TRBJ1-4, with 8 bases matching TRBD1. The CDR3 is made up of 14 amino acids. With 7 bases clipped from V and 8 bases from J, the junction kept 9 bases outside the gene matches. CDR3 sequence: CASTEDRDGEKLFF. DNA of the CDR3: TGTGCCAGCACCGAGGACAGGGATGGGGAAAAACTGTTTTTT.

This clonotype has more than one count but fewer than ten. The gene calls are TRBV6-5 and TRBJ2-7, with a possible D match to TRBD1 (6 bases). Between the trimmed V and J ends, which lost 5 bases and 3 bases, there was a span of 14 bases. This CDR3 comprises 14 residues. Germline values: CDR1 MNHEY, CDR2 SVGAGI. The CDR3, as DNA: TGTGCCAGCAGTCGGGACATAAGCTTCTACGAGCAGTACTTC. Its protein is CASSRDISFYEQYF.

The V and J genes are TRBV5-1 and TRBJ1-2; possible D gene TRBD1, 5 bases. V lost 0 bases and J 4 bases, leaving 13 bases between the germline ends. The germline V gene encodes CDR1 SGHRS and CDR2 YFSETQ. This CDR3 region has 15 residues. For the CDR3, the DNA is TGCGCCAGCAGCTTGGACCAGGGAATAGGCTATGGCTACACCTTC. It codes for CASSLDQGIGYGYTF.

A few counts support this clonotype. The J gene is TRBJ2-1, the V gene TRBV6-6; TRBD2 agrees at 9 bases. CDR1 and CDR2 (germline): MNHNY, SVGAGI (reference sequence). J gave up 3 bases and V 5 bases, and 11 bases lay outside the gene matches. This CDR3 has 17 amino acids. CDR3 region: CASSPRKGLAVYNEQFF. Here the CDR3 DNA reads TGTGCCAGCAGTCCTAGGAAGGGACTAGCTGTCTACAATGAGCAGTTCTTC.

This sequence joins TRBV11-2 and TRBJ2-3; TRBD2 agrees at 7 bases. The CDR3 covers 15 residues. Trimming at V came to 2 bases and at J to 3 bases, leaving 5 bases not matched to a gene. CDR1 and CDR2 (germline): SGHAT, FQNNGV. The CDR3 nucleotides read TGTGCCAGCAGCTTAAGCGGGAAAGGGACAGATACGCAGTATTTT. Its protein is CASSLSGKGTDTQYF.

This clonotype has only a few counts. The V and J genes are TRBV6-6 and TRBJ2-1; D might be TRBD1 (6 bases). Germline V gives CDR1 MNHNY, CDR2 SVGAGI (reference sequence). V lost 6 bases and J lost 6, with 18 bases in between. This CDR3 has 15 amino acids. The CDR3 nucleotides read TGTGCCAGCAGGAAAGGACAGACACGGGGCAATGAGCAGTTCTTC. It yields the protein CASRKGQTRGNEQFF.

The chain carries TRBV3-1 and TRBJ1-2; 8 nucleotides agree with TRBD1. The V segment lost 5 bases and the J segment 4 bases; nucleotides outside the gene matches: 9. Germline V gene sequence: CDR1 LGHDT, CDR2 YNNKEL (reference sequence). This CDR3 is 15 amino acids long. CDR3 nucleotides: TGTGCCAGCAGCTCCCCCACGGACAGGGCCTATGGCTACACCTTC. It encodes CASSSPTDRAYGYTF.

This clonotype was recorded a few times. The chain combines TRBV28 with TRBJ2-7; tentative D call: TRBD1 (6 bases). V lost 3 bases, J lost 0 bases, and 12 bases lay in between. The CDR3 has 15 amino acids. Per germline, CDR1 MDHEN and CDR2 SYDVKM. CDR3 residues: CASSLDSLFSYEQYF. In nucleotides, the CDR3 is TGTGCCAGCAGTTTGGACAGCCTCTTCTCCTACGAGCAGTACTTC.

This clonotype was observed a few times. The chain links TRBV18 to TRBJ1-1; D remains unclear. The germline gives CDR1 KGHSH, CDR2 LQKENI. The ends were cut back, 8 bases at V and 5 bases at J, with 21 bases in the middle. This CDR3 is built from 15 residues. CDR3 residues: CASAITELWETEAFF. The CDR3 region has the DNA TGTGCCAGCGCCATTACGGAGTTATGGGAGACTGAAGCTTTCTTT. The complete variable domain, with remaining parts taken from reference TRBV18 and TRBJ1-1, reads NAGVMQNPRHLVRRRGQEARLRCSPMKGHSHVYWYRQLPEEGLKFMVYLQKENIIDESGMPKERFSAEFPKEGPSILRIQQVVRGDSAAYFCASAITELWETEAFFGQGTRLTVV.

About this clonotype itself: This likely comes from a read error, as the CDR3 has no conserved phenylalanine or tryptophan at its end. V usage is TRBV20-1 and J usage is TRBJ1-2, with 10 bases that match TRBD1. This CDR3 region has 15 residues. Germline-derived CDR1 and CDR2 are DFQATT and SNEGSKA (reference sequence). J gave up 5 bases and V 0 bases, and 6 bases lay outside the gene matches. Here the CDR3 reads CSARDLDRGRYGYTC. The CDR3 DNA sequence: TGCAGTGCTAGAGATTTGGACAGGGGGAGATATGGCTACACCTGC.

The CDR3 bases are TGTGCCAGCAAACCTTGGTGGTTAGGACTAGCGGCCGACATCTATGAGCAGTTCTTC. It yields the protein CASKPWWLGLAADIYEQFF. The chain uses TRBV12-3 or TRBV12-4 and TRBJ2-1; 10 positions agree with TRBD2. CDR3 length: 19 residues. J lost 8 bases, V lost 7 bases, and 23 bases had no gene match.

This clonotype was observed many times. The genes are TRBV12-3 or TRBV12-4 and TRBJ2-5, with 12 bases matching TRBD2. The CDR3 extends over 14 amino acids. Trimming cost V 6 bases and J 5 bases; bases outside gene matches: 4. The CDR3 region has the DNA TGTGCCAGCAGCTCCCTAGCGGGGGGGGAGACCCAGTACTTC. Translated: CASSSLAGGETQYF.

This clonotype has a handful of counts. The CDR3 loop is CASSPFSKEETQYF. The CDR3 DNA sequence: TGTGCCAGCAGCCCTTTTTCGAAAGAAGAGACCCAGTACTTC. The chain combines TRBV7-3 with TRBJ2-5; D is uncertain. CDR3 length equals 14 residues. The germline CDR1 and CDR2 sequences are SGHTA and FQGTGA. V was shortened by 5 bases and J by 3 bases, with 13 bases between the two germline ends.

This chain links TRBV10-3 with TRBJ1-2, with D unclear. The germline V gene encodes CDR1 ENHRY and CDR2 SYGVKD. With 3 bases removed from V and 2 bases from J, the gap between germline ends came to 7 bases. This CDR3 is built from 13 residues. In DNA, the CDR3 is TGTGCCATCAGTGATGGTTTAAACTATGGCTACACCTTC. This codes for CAISDGLNYGYTF.

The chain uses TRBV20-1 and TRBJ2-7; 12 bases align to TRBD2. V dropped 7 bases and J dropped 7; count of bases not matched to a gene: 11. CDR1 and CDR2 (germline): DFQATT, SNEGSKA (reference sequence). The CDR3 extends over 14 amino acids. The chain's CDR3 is CSVDKTSGSGEQYF. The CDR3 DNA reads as TGCAGTGTTGACAAGACTAGCGGGAGTGGAGAGCAGTACTTC.

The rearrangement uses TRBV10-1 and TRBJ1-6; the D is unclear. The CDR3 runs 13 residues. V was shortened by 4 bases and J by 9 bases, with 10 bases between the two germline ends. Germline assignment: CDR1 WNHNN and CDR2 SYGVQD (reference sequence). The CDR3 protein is CASSGTPLSPLHF. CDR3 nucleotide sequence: TGCGCCAGCAGTGGGACGCCGCTTTCACCCCTCCACTTT.

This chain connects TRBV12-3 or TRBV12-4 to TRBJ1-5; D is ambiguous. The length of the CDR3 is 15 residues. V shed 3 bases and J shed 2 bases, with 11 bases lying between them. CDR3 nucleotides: TGTGCCAGCAGTTTGCGGCGTGCGGGCAATCAGCCCCAGCATTTT. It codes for CASSLRRAGNQPQHF.

CDR3 in amino acids: CAISETGREVIDERYF. In DNA form, the CDR3 reads TGTGCCATCAGTGAGACTGGGCGGGAGGTGATCGACGAGCGGTACTTC. V and J are TRBV10-3 and TRBJ2-5; 8 bases align to TRBD2. This CDR3 comprises 16 residues. Germline-derived CDR1 and CDR2 are ENHRY and SYGVKD. V lost 2 bases and J lost 13; bases outside the gene matches: 18.

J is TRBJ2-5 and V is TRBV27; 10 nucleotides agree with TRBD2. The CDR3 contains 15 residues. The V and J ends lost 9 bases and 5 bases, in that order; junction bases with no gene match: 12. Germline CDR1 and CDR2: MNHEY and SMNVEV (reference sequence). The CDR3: CASKNLGLAMETQYF. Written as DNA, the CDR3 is TGTGCCAGTAAGAACTTGGGACTAGCGATGGAGACCCAGTACTTC.

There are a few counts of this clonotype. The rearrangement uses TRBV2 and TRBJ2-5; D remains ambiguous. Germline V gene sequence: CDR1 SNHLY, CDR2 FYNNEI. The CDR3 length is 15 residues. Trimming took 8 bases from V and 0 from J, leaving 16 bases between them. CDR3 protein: CASGPGWMYQETQYF. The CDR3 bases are TGTGCCAGCGGTCCTGGTTGGATGTACCAAGAGACCCAGTACTTC.

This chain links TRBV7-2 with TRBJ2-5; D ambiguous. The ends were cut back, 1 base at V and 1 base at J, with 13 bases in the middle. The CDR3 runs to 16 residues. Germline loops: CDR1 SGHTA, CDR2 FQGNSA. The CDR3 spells CASSLVGARSQETQYF. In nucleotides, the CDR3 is TGTGCCAGCAGCTTAGTTGGTGCTAGGTCCCAAGAGACCCAGTACTTC.

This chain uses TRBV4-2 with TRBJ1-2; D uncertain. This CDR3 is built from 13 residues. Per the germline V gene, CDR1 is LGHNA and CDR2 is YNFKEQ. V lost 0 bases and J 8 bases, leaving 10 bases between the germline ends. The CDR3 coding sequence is TGTGCCAGCAGCCAAGAGATGGCCGGCGGCTACACCTTC. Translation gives CASSQEMAGGYTF.

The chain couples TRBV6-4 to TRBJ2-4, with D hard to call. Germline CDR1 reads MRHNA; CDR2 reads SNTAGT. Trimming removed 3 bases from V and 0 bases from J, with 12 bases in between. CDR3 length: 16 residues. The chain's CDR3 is CASSEPVLVAKNIQYF. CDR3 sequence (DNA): TGTGCCAGCAGTGAGCCGGTCTTGGTAGCCAAAAACATTCAGTACTTC.